The 23 T cell receptor beta chains reported below all come from one sample, sequenced in a study of CD8 T cells in ankylosing spondylitis (dated by TCRdb to 2016 to 2017). Study-wide findings and limitations: A TCR beta motif made up of fewer than 10 highly homologous amino acid variants appeared to be characteristic of blood from ankylosing spondylitis patients.

Their cognate antigens are unknown. The library relied on 5' RACE. Instrument on record: Illumina HiSeq 2500. TCRdb trimmed public reads at Q25 via fastp, called clones via MiXCR and kept in-frame beta chains. Rows with a matching CDR3 protein are joined into one entry that keeps the most common DNA and genes. This sample lists about 700,000 distinct CDR3 sequences; around 19% were detected once. The ten biggest clones cover around a fifth of the sample. The sample was blood, either unsorted or a sorted T cell fraction (not recorded which). These receptors all come from a male donor with ankylosing spondylitis.

V and J are TRBV3-1 and TRBJ2-1, with 12 positions matching TRBD1. With 6 bases clipped from V and 2 bases from J, the junction kept 8 bases outside the gene matches. The CDR3 has 17 residues. CDR1 and CDR2 from the germline V gene are LGHDT and YNNKEL (reference sequence). The CDR3 loop reads CASRGAGQGATYNEQFF. The CDR3 nucleotides read TGTGCCAGCAGGGGGGCGGGACAGGGGGCCACCTACAATGAGCAGTTCTTC.

The CDR3 bases are TGTGCCTGGAGTGCCCCAGGGAGCTCCTACAATGAGCAGTTCTTC. It encodes CAWSAPGSSYNEQFF. The gene calls are TRBV30 and TRBJ2-1, with D possibly called TRBD1 or TRBD2 (5 bases each). The CDR3 covers 15 residues. CDR1 is GTSNPN and CDR2 is SVGIG in the germline V gene (reference sequence). V was shortened by 1 base and J by 0 bases, with 10 bases between the two germline ends.

The chain links TRBV6-5 to TRBJ1-2; D call uncertain. This CDR3 has 14 residues. V was cut by 2 bases and J by 0 bases, with 7 bases left in between. CDR1 is MNHEY and CDR2 is SVGAGI in the germline V gene. CDR3 loop: CASSYGLSNYGYTF. CDR3 bases: TGTGCCAGCAGTTACGGACTGTCTAACTATGGCTACACCTTC.

This clonotype was seen at least ten times. The genes are TRBV3-1 and TRBJ2-7; tentative D call: TRBD1 (5 bases). Germline CDR1 is LGHDT and CDR2 is YNNKEL (reference sequence). Trimming pared 4 bases from V and 6 bases from J, leaving 16 bases between. The CDR3 spans 14 residues. The CDR3 DNA reads TGTGCCAGCAGCCCCTCGGCAGGGAAAGGCGAGCAGTACTTC. Protein: CASSPSAGKGEQYF.

The chain uses TRBV20-1 and TRBJ2-1; a weak D match, TRBD2 (6 bases). The germline gives CDR1 DFQATT, CDR2 SNEGSKA (reference sequence). This CDR3 comprises 15 residues. CDR3 in amino acids: CIPAKTREDYNEQFF. The CDR3 DNA reads TGCATCCCCGCGAAAACTAGGGAGGACTACAATGAGCAGTTCTTC.

This clonotype has a count of ten or more. V gene TRBV12-3 or TRBV12-4 combines with J gene TRBJ2-2; 7 bases line up with TRBD2. The junction had 6 bases not matched to a gene; V was cut back by 3 bases and J by 5 bases. The CDR3 runs to 15 residues. Written as DNA, the CDR3 is TGTGCCAGCAGTTTGGGGCTAGCGGAAACCGGGGAGCTGTTTTTT. As protein: CASSLGLAETGELFF.

This clonotype was seen more than once but under ten times. The CDR3 DNA reads TGTGCCAGCAGCGTAGCGACAGGGCGAAACACCATATATTTT. Translation gives CASSVATGRNTIYF. The V call is TRBV9, the J call TRBJ1-3, with 7 positions matching TRBD1. The CDR3 sequence is 14 residues long. Germline CDR1 is SGDLS and CDR2 is YYNGEE. With 0 bases clipped from V and 5 bases from J, the junction kept 2 bases outside the gene matches.

The chain uses TRBV20-1 and TRBJ2-4; TRBD1 or TRBD2 may be the D gene (5 bases each). The CDR3 is 14 amino acids. Germline V gene lookup returns CDR1 DFQATT and CDR2 SNEGSKA (reference sequence). Trimming removed 3 bases from V and 0 bases from J, with 9 bases in between. The CDR3 bases are TGCAGTGCTAGCCGAGGGGAAGCCAAAAACATTCAGTACTTC. Amino acids: CSASRGEAKNIQYF.

This clonotype occurred a few times. The V and J genes are TRBV4-1 and TRBJ2-1; tentative D call: TRBD2 (6 bases). This CDR3 spans 18 amino acids. V was clipped by 3 bases and J by 4 bases, with 22 bases between them. Germline CDR1 reads MGHRA; CDR2 reads YSYEKL. Here the CDR3 DNA reads TGCGCCAGCAGCCATCCGCAACAATCTAGCGTAACTTACAATGAGCAGTTCTTC. Translating it yields CASSHPQQSSVTYNEQFF.

There are a few counts of this clonotype. The V gene is TRBV4-1, the J gene TRBJ2-7; D is unclear. Trimming left V 0 bases short and J 0 bases short, with 6 bases between. From germline, CDR1 is MGHRA and CDR2 YSYEKL. This CDR3 has 14 residues. CDR3 sequence reads: CASSQDRNSYEQYF. For the CDR3, the DNA is TGCGCCAGCAGCCAAGACAGGAACTCCTACGAGCAGTACTTC.

This clonotype turned up a few times. The V and J genes are TRBV11-3 and TRBJ2-5; D not certain. The ends were cut back, 3 bases at V and 3 bases at J, with 11 bases in the middle. The germline V gene encodes CDR1 SGHNT and CDR2 YENEEA. CDR3 length equals 14 residues. The CDR3 sequence: CASSLDGSKETQYF. For the CDR3, the DNA is TGTGCCAGCAGCTTGGACGGAAGCAAAGAGACCCAGTACTTC.

V is TRBV19 and J is TRBJ2-2; D is unclear. Deletions cut 6 bases from V and 1 base from J, with 9 bases between. The CDR3 sequence is 14 residues long. The V gene's germline CDR1 is LNHDA and CDR2 SQIVND (reference sequence). The DNA for the CDR3 is TGTGCCAGTAGGTGGCAGCTGAACACCGGGGAGCTGTTTTTT. This encodes CASRWQLNTGELFF.

This chain uses TRBV7-6 with TRBJ2-1, with TRBD2 identical over 14 bases. CDR3 length: 16 amino acids. Trimming cost V 4 bases and J 10 bases; bases outside gene matches: 9. Germline V gene data show CDR1 as SGHVS and CDR2 as FNYEAQ. The CDR3 DNA sequence: TGTGCCAGCAGCTCACCTATGGGACTAGCGGGGGCCGAGCAGTTCTTC. This gives the protein CASSSPMGLAGAEQFF.

This clonotype was observed at least ten times. One end of the junction does not line up with germline, which may come from a read error. The chain uses TRBV5-1 and TRBJ2-7; D gene ambiguous. Germline V lookup: CDR1 SGHRS, CDR2 YFSETQ. The CDR3 contains 13 residues. The CDR3 reads CASSLGLSDEQYF. CDR3 DNA: TGCGCCAGCAGCTTGGGGCTCTCCGACGAGCAGTACTTC. Supplemented by reference TRBV5-1 and TRBJ2-7, the full variable domain reads KAGVTQTPRYLIKTRGQQVTLSCSPISGHRSVSWYQQTPGQGLQFLFEYFSETQRNKGNFPGRFSGRQFSNSRSEMNVSTLELGDSALYLCASSLGLSDEQYFGPGTRLTVT.

A remark on this clonotype: One end of the junction varies from germline; a read error may be responsible. J is TRBJ2-7 and V is TRBV3-1, with D possibly TRBD2 on 5 matching bases. This CDR3 contains 14 residues. Germline V gene data show CDR1 as LGHDT and CDR2 as YNNKEL (reference sequence). CDR3 sequence (DNA): TGTTCCAGCAGCCGCCGGACTGGGACCTACGAGCAGTACTTC. Encoded protein: CSSSRRTGTYEQYF.

This clonotype was observed a few times. This chain links TRBV28 with TRBJ2-1; 8 positions agree with TRBD1. The CDR3 consists of 16 residues. Per germline, CDR1 MDHEN and CDR2 SYDVKM. J was trimmed by 0 bases and V by 5 bases; bases with no gene match: 6. The CDR3 DNA reads TGTGCCAGCAGTACCCGACAGGGGAGCTCCTACAATGAGCAGTTCTTC. Translated: CASSTRQGSSYNEQFF.

This clonotype was detected only a few times. The chain uses TRBV18 and TRBJ1-2, with no clear D. Per the germline V gene, CDR1 is KGHSH and CDR2 is LQKENI. The CDR3 loop spans 14 amino acids. The V and J ends lost 2 bases and 4 bases respectively, with 11 bases between them. The CDR3 region has the DNA TGTGCCAGCTCACCAGAGGGCTTGGGCTATGGCTACACCTTC. It yields the protein CASSPEGLGYGYTF. Using reference TRBV18 and TRBJ1-2 for the parts outside the CDR3, the full variable domain is NAGVMQNPRHLVRRRGQEARLRCSPMKGHSHVYWYRQLPEEGLKFMVYLQKENIIDESGMPKERFSAEFPKEGPSILRIQQVVRGDSAAYFCASSPEGLGYGYTFGSGTRLTVV.

This clonotype has a handful of counts. The chain recombines TRBV3-1 with TRBJ2-7; no reliable D call. V dropped 4 bases and J dropped 5 bases, with 12 bases sitting between them. The length of the CDR3 is 13 residues. The germline gives CDR1 LGHDT, CDR2 YNNKEL (reference sequence). In nucleotides, the CDR3 is TGTGCCAGCAGCCCCCTTAATAGTAACGAGCAGTACTTC. It yields the protein CASSPLNSNEQYF.

This clonotype was counted only a few times. The CDR3 nucleotides are TGTGCCAGCAGCCCAAGGTGGACTAGCGGGGAGACCCAGTACTTC. Translated, it gives CASSPRWTSGETQYF. This sequence joins TRBV7-9 and TRBJ2-5; 11 bases line up with TRBD2. The ends lost 5 bases at V and 5 bases at J; junction bases unmatched: 7. The CDR3 runs to 15 residues. CDR1 and CDR2 (germline): SEHNR, FQNEAQ (reference sequence).

The rearrangement links TRBV10-3 to TRBJ2-7; TRBD1 matches at 11 bases. The V gene end was trimmed by 5 bases and the J gene end by 7 bases; junction bases not matched to a gene: 13. There are 16 residues in the CDR3. The germline gives CDR1 ENHRY, CDR2 SYGVKD. CDR3 sequence (DNA): TGTGCCATCAGTCCTTATTTCGGACAGGGGGCGGGTGAGCAGTACTTC. It specifies CAISPYFGQGAGEQYF.

This clonotype was seen only a few times. The chain links TRBV29-1 to TRBJ2-5; 7 bases agree with TRBD1. Germline V gives CDR1 SQVTM, CDR2 ANQGSEA. The V gene end was trimmed by 8 bases and the J gene end by 0 bases; junction bases not matched to a gene: 12. The CDR3 has 15 amino acids. The CDR3 spells CSTQLGTDHQETQYF. DNA of the CDR3: TGCAGCACTCAGTTGGGGACAGACCACCAAGAGACCCAGTACTTC.

This clonotype occurred a few times. The CDR3 reads CASSPQSGRVDTEAFF. The CDR3 nucleotides are TGTGCCAGCAGCCCCCAGTCGGGTAGGGTAGACACTGAAGCTTTCTTT. This chain uses TRBV7-6 with TRBJ1-1; D gene ambiguous. V lost 5 bases and J 3 bases, leaving 19 bases between the germline ends. Looked up from germline, CDR1 is SGHVS and CDR2 is FNYEAQ. The CDR3 is 16 residues long.

The sample holds a few counts of this clonotype. The chain uses TRBV5-1 and TRBJ1-3; D perhaps matches TRBD1 (5 bases). Per the germline V gene, CDR1 is SGHRS and CDR2 is YFSETQ. CDR3 length equals 14 residues. The V end was cut by 0 bases, the J end by 7 bases, with 11 bases between. CDR3 nucleotides: TGCGCCAGCAGCTTGGGGGACCCGGGGAACACCATATATTTT. Translating it yields CASSLGDPGNTIYF.